This T cell receptor (beta chain) was identified in a study of blood T cells in healthy people across ages. About the study: Every two T cells gave about one barcoded beta molecule via template switching. Study-wide results and caveats: Because sorting was not performed, PBMCs prevented conclusive naive versus antigen-experienced comparison. The percentage of naive T cells correlated strongly with TCR beta diversity.

Then a second PCR, running roughly 7 to 11 cycles, was carried out with a sample-barcoded 5' primer and a J-beta primer mix. Via MiXCR, TCRdb re-called the 5' RACE reads, giving one row per CDR3 protein. The sample has 590,000 or so distinct CDR3 sequences, approximately 30% seen once. Drawing of peripheral blood yielded 8.5 to 10 milliliters from each donor. The V gene lost 0 bases and the J gene lost 8 bases, with 19 bases spanning the gap. In germline, CDR1 is MGHRA, CDR2 YSYEKL. The CDR3 runs to 16 residues. This clonotype turned up a few times. Its target is unknown. Sequenced: blood. The rearrangement uses TRBV4-1 and TRBJ1-2; D call uncertain. This TCR derives from a woman of 80 years or more in good health. The CDR3, as DNA: TGCGCCAGCAGCCAAGATCCCGTCCTAGCTCCAGGCGGCTACACCTTC. Its protein product is CASSQDPVLAPGGYTF.